This T cell receptor beta chain was sequenced during a study of naive and memory T cell subsets (dated by TCRdb to the late 2010s). Study-wide context: The study applied an open-source, UMI-based TCR alpha and beta sequencing pipeline to sorted naive and memory peripheral blood T cell subsets. RNA was DNase-treated and reverse transcribed with TCR constant-region primers, mostly using SuperScript III. IgG serology results and the functional CMV T cell responses were in complete agreement.

General conclusions and limits of the study: A few larger clonotypes were present in naive repertoires, particularly the CD8 repertoires, and these clonotypes were possibly memory cells re-expressing CD45RA. The repertoire findings for the naive and memory subsets could not be validated against a ground truth because none was available. After error correction, only a single occurrence was seen for over 90% of naive TCR sequences, so much steeper abundance distributions were produced than in memory subsets. A clonotype was defined as a single alpha or beta chain sequence rather than as a paired alpha/beta receptor. A power law was followed by TCR abundance, with an exponent that differed between naive and memory subsets but was consistent across the three individuals. RNA-based TCR counts may be influenced by expression changes linked to T cell activation and differentiation. Gini index rose and Shannon and inverse Simpson diversity fell from naive through CM, EM and EMRA in both CD4 and CD8 cells.

The germline V gene encodes CDR1 MGHDK and CDR2 SYGVNS. V is pared back by 4 bases and J by 0 bases, with 6 bases lying between the germline termini. The CDR3 goes from the cysteine to the phenylalanine over 13 residues. Only the CDR3 portion is preserved as DNA: 39 bases, with reading frame beginning at the first base. In the case of this clonotype: Its recognized antigen is unknown. Nothing much larger sits one base from this clone, and base qualities are not available.

Receptor amplification or capture employed UMI-ligation and nested PCR. To cover both TRBC1 and TRBC2, the beta constant-region primer consisted of an equimolar mix of two oligonucleotides. A single-stranded oligonucleotide containing the SP2 primer and a 12-nucleotide UMI was joined to the 3' end of the cDNA by T4 RNA ligase 1. The ligated cDNA went through four rounds of PCR with nested alpha and beta constant-region primers together with the SP2 primer. The ligation reaction was kept at 16 degrees C for roughly 18-24 hours. PCR2 was usually performed as a SYBR Green qPCR and halted at a preset threshold so that over-amplification would not occur. Every purification after the first one was done using Agencourt AMPure XP magnetic beads. Libraries were quantified by Qubit and checked on a TapeStation, with a main peak expected near 650 bp. Sequencing of the pooled libraries was done on an Illumina MiSeq using v2 2x251 paired-end kits, which typically yielded roughly 0.95-2.3 million reads per sample. Each sample library was pooled at around 4.1 nM, and about 5-8% PhiX was included to improve cluster recognition. The source study handled its data this way. Decombinator assigned V and J genes to Demultiplexor-processed FASTQ reads by tag matching, allowing a single base-pair mismatch. Collapsinator used UMIs to correct both sequencing errors and frequency errors arising from PCR heterogeneity. TCRs were translated and CDR3s were extracted from the conserved cysteine to the FGXG phenylalanine by CDR3Translator, with non-productive sequences being flagged. Gini, Shannon entropy and inverse Simpson indices were calculated on repertoires that had been subsampled to equal numbers of UMI-defined TCRs. Power-law fits to clonotype abundance distributions were performed by maximum likelihood within the linear range. For one naive CD8 sample, the pipeline and MIGEC produced similar UMI counts, unique TCR numbers and clonal distributions. One analysis removed from the naive repertoire any naive TCRs that were also present in any memory subset from the same donor. Repertoires were searched for about 7,300 CMV-associated CDR3 sequences compiled from VDJdb and a published dataset. TCRdb's own reprocessing of the public reads used fastp at Q25 and MiXCR and kept productive beta chains. All rows with the same CDR3 protein become a single entry with the most common DNA and genes. The V and J calls follow TCRdb's processing rather than the paper's. A total of 150,000 or so distinct CDR3 sequences appear in this sample, about 17% of them only once. The ten largest account for 0.14% to 0.15% of the sample.

From the second PCR step onward, the TCR alpha chain libraries and the TCR beta chain libraries were amplified separately. CMV status of each donor was established by measuring IFNgamma production from CD4+ T cells after fresh PBMCs were stimulated overnight with CMV viral lysate. Miltenyi beads were used first to positively select CD4 T cells, and CD8 T cells were then positively selected from the CD4-negative fraction. Cells were stained for CD3, CD4, CD8, CD45RA, CD27 and a live/dead dye and were sorted on a BD Aria II into four subsets based on CD45RA and CD27. A few healthy volunteers provided blood, and the blood of each volunteer was split into CD4 and CD8 T cells and then into four differentiation subsets. About 120 ml of peripheral blood was taken from each donor, and PBMC were separated by density-gradient centrifugation on Ficoll-Paque PLUS. Sorted cells were lysed in RLT buffer, and RNA was extracted with a Qiagen RNeasy kit and stored at -80°C.

The receptor was isolated from a human donor in good health. The receptor chain draws on TRBV25-1 and TRBJ2-5; the D gene is possibly TRBD1, with 6 bases matching. Sequencing was done on a sample of naive CD4+ T cells from blood. The cell subset or site tag for this specimen amounts to: naive T cells, CD45RA high CD27+. The CDR3 in this case is CASSAGDQETQYF. The sequence in DNA is TGTGCCAGCAGTGCAGGGGACCAAGAGACCCAGTACTTC.